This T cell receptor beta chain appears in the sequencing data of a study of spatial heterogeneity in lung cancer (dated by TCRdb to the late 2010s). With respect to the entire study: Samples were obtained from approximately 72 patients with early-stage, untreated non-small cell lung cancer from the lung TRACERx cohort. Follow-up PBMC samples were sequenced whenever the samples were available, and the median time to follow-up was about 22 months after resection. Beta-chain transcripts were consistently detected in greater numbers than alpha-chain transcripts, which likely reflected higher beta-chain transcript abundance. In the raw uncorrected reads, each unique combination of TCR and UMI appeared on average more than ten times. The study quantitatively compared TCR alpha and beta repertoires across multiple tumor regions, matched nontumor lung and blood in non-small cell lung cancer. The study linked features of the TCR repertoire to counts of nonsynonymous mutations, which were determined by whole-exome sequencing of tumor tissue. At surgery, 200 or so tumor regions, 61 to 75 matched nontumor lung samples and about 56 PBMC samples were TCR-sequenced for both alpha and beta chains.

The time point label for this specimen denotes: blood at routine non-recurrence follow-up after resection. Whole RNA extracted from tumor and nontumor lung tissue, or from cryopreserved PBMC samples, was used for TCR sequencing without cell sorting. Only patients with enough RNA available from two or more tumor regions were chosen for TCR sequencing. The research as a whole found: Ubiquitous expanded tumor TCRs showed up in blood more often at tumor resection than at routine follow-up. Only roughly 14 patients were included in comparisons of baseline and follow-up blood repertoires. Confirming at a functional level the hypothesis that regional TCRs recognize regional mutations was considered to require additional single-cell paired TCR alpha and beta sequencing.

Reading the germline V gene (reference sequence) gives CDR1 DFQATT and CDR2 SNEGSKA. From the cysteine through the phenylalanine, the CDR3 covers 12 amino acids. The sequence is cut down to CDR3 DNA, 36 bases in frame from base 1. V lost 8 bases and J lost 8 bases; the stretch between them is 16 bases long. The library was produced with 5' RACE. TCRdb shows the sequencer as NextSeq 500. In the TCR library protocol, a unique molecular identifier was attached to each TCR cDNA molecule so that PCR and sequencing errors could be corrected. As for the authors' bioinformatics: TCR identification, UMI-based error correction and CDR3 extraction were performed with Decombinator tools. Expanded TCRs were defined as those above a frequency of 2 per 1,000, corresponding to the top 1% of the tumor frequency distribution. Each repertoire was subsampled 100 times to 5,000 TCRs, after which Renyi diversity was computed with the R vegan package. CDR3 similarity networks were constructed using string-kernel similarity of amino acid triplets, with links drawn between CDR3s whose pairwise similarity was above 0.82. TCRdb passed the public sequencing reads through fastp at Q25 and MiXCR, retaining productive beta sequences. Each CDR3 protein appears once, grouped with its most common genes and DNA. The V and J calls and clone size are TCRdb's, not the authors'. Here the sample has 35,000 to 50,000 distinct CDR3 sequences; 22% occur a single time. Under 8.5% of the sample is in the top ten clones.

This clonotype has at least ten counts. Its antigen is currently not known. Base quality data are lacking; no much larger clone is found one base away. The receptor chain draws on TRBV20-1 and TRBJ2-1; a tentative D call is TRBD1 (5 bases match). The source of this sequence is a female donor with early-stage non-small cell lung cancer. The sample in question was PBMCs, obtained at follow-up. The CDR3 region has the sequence CSPQGRGYEQFF. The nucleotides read TGCAGTCCTCAGGGAAGGGGCTATGAGCAGTTCTTC.